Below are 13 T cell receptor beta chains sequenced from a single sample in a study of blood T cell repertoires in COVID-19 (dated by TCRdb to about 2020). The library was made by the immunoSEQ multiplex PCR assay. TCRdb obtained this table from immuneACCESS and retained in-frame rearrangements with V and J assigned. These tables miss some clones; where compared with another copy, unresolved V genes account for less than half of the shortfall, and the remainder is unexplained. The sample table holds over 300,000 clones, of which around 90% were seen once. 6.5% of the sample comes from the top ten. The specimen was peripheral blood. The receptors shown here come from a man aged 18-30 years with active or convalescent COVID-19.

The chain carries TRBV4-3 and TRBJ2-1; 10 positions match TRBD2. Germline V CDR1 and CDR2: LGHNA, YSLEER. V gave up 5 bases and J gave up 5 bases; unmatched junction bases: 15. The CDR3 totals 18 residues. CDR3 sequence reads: CASSELLPSGSIHNEQFF. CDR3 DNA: TGCGCCAGCAGCGAGCTCCTTCCTAGCGGGAGTATTCACAATGAGCAGTTCTTC.

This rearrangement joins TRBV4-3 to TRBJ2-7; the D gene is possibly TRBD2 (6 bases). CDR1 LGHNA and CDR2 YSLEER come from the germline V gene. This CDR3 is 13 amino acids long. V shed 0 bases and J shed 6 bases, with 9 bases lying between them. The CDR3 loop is CASSQDSGSEQYF. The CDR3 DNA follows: TGCGCCAGCAGCCAAGACTCCGGGAGCGAGCAGTACTTC.

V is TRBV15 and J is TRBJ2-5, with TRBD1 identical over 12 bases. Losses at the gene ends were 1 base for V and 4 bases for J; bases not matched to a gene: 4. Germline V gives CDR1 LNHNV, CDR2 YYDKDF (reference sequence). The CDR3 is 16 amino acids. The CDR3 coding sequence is TGTGCCACCAGCAGAGGCCGGGACAGGGGGCCAGAGACCCAGTACTTC. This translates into CATSRGRDRGPETQYF.

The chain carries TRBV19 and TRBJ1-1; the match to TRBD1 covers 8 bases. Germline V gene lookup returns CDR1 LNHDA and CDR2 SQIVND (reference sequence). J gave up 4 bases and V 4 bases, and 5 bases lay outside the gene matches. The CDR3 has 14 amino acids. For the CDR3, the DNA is TGTGCCAGTAGTACCCTGACAGGGGTCACTGAAGCTTTCTTT. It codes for CASSTLTGVTEAFF.

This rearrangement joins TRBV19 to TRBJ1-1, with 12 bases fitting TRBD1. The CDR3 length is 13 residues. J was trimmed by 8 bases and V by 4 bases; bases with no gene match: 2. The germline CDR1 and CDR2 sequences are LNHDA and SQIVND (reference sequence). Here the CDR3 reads CASSTGTGGEAFF. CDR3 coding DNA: TGTGCCAGTAGTACAGGGACAGGGGGCGAAGCTTTCTTT.

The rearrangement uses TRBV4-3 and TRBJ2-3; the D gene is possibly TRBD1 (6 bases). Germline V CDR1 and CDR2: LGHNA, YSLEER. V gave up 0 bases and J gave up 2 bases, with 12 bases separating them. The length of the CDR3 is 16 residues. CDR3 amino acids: CASSQDGQGSTDTQYF. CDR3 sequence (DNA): TGCGCCAGCAGCCAAGATGGGCAGGGGTCCACAGATACGCAGTATTTT.

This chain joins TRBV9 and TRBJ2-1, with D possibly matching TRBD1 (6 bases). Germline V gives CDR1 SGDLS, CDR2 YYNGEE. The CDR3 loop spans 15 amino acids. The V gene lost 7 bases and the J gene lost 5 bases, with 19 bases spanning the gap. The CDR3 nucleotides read TGTGCCAGCGGGGGCACGGGACAACCAAACAATGAGCAGTTCTTC. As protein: CASGGTGQPNNEQFF.

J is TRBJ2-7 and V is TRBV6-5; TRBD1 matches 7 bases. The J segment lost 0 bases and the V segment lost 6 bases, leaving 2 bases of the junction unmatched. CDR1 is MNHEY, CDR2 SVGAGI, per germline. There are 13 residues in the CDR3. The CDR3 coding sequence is TGTGCCAGCAGACAGGGGTACTCCTACGAGCAGTACTTC. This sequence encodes CASRQGYSYEQYF.

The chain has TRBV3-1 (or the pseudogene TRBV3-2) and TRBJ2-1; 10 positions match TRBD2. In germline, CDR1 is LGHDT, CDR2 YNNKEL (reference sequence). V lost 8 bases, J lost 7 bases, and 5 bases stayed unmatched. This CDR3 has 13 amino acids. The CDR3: CASVSGGFNEQFF. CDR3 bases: TGTGCCAGCGTTAGCGGGGGGTTTAATGAGCAGTTCTTC.

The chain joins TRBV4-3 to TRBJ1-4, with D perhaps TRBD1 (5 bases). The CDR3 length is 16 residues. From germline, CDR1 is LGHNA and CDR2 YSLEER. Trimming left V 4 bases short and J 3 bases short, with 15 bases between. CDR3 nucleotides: TGCGCCAGCAGCCGCGCGGGGGGACGGTCTAATGAAAAACTGTTTTTT. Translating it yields CASSRAGGRSNEKLFF.

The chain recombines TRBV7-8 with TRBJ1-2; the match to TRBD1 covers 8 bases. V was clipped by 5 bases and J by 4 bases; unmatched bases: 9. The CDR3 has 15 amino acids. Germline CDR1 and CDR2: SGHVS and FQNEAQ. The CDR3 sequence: CASSPRGTGGYGYTF. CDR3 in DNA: TGTGCCAGCAGCCCCCGAGGGACAGGAGGCTATGGCTACACCTTC.

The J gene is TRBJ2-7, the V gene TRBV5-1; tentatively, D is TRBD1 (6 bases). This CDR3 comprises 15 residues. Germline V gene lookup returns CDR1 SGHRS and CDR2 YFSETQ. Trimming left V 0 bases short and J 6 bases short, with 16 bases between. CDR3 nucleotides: TGCGCCAGCAGCTTGGCAGGGGACCCCCTGGGCGAGCAGTACTTC. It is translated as CASSLAGDPLGEQYF.

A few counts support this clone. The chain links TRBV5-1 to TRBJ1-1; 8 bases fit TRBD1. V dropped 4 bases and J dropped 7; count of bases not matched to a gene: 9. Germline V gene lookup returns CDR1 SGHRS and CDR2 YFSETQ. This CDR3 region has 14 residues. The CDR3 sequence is CASSPGGGGVEAFF. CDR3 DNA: TGCGCCAGCAGCCCAGGGGGCGGAGGTGTTGAAGCTTTCTTT. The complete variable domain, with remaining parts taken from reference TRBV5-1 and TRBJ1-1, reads KAGVTQTPRYLIKTRGQQVTLSCSPISGHRSVSWYQQTPGQGLQFLFEYFSETQRNKGNFPGRFSGRQFSNSRSEMNVSTLELGDSALYLCASSPGGGGVEAFFGQGTRLTVV.